A selection of T cell receptor beta chains follows, all from one sample in a study of OX40 agonist ivuxolimab in advanced cancers. Here immunoSEQ multiplex PCR was the method, and the copy in TCRdb shows in-frame clones only, minus some. The repertoire holds more than 65,000 clones, with roughly nine tenths as singletons. The sample here was CD4+ or CD8+ T cells sorted from blood, taken in a trial of the OX40 agonist ivuxolimab. The receptor set was obtained from an adult with an advanced solid tumor such as melanoma, head and neck, liver or kidney cancer. Both conserved end residues are part of each CDR3. The D gene is left open where the match is weak. The listing skips clone size in some rows; elsewhere it reads once, few, many or a size class.

>-|TRBJ1-1|TRBV6-4|-
TGTGCCAGCAGGGGGGGGCGGCTTGAAGCTTTCTTT
CASRGGRLEAFF
>-|TRBJ2-7|TRBV19|-
TGTGCCAGTAGTCCTCGGGCGGCTGCTTCCTACGAGCAGTACTTC
CASSPRAAASYEQYF
>-|TRBJ1-3|TRBV19|-
TGTGCCAGTAGTACCCGCCCCTCTGGAAACACCATATATTTT
CASSTRPSGNTIYF
>-|TRBJ1-3|TRBV6-1|-
TGTGCCAGCAGTGAATTTAGTAGACACATGAGTTGGAACACCATATATTTT
CASSEFSRHMSWNTIYF
>few|TRBJ2-3|TRBV11-2|TRBD1
TGTGCCAGCAGCTTAGGGGACAGGGTATTGGGCACAGATACGCAGTATTTT
CASSLGDRVLGTDTQYF
>once|TRBJ2-7|TRBV7-8|TRBD2
TGTGCCAGCAGCGACGGACTAGCGGGAGGGCGCAACGAGCAGTACTTC
CASSDGLAGGRNEQYF
>once|TRBJ1-3|TRBV10-3|-
TGTGCCACGCAGAGCTCTGGAAACACCATATATTTT
CATQSSGNTIYF
>-|TRBJ2-1|TRBV19|-
TGTGCCAGTAGTATTTCCCTAGCGAACCCTGGCAATGAGCAGTTCTTC
CASSISLANPGNEQFF
>-|TRBJ1-1|TRBV28|-
TGTGCCAGCAGTCGAGGGAGGGTAGCTGAAGCTTTCTTT
CASSRGRVAEAFF
>-|TRBJ2-1|TRBV7-9|-
TGTGCCAGCGGCCCCCAAAGGCTCTCCCAGTTCTTC
CASGPQRLSQFF
>-|TRBJ1-1|TRBV7-2|-
TGTGCCAGCAGCTTAGTTCCGGGGAACACTGAAGCTTTCTTT
CASSLVPGNTEAFF
>-|TRBJ1-2|TRBV7-2|TRBD1
TGTGCCAGCAGCCCGTGGGACAGTCAAACAGGAGGCTACACCTTC
CASSPWDSQTGGYTF
>-|TRBJ1-1|TRBV7-2|-
TGTGCCGGAAAGGCGGAGGGGCGCAGGGGAACTGAAGCTTTCTTT
CAGKAEGRRGTEAFF
>-|TRBJ2-1|TRBV7-3|TRBD1
TGTGCCAGCAGCTCCGGGACAGGATTTACGGGTGAGCAGTTCTTC
CASSSGTGFTGEQFF
>-|TRBJ2-1|TRBV30|TRBD2
TGTGCCTGGTCCCCGGGACTAGCGACCAATGAGCAGTTCTTC
CAWSPGLATNEQFF
>-|TRBJ1-1|TRBV10-3|-
TGTGCCATCAGTGAGCAAGGGGCAAACACTGAAGCTTTCTTT
CAISEQGANTEAFF
>-|TRBJ1-6|TRBV28|-
TGTGCCAGCAGTGAACATCCTTCACCCCTCCACTTT
CASSEHPSPLHF
>-|TRBJ2-1|TRBV4-1|-
TGCGCCAGCAGCCAAGATGGCAGGGGATCTAACAATGAGCAGTTCTTC
CASSQDGRGSNNEQFF
>-|TRBJ1-2|TRBV11-3|TRBD1
TGTGCCAGCAGCTCCCCAACCGGGACAGGGTTCCGTGGCTACACCTTC
CASSSPTGTGFRGYTF
>-|TRBJ2-3|TRBV4-3|TRBD2
TGCGCCAGCAGCCAAGATTGGCAAACTAGCGGGGGGGCCAATACGCAGTATTTT
CASSQDWQTSGGANTQYF
>-|TRBJ2-2|TRBV19|-
TGTGCCAGTAGTCCCCGAAGGTTAACGAACACCGGGGAGCTGTTTTTT
CASSPRRLTNTGELFF
>-|TRBJ2-7|TRBV7-8|-
TGTGCCAGCAGCTTAGTACAAGGGGCGGTTGACGCCTACGAGCAGTACTTC
CASSLVQGAVDAYEQYF
>-|TRBJ2-2|TRBV4-2|-
TGTGCCAGCAGCCAAGTCTCCACCGGGGAGCTGTTTTTT
CASSQVSTGELFF
>-|TRBJ2-7|TRBV19|TRBD1
TGTGCCACCAGCCTCACAGGGGGATACTCCTACGAGCAGTACTTC
CATSLTGGYSYEQYF
>-|TRBJ2-3|TRBV18|-
TGTGCCAGCTCACCAAGGCAGAACGCGGTAGATACGCAGTATTTT
CASSPRQNAVDTQYF
>few|TRBJ2-7|TRBV14|-
TGTGCCAGCAGCCCGGGGCCGGGTCCTTACGAGCAGTACTTC
CASSPGPGPYEQYF
>-|TRBJ2-3|TRBV2|-
TGTGCCAGGCTACAAGCAGGGGTGTATGGAGATACGCAGTATTTT
CARLQAGVYGDTQYF
>-|TRBJ2-7|TRBV13|-
TGTGCCAGCAGCCCCCGGCGCGCAAAAGTAGAGCAGTACTTC
CASSPRRAKVEQYF
>-|TRBJ2-2|TRBV5-1|-
TGCGCCAGCAGCTTGGTCCCGGGCGCGAACACCGGGGAGCTGTTTTTT
CASSLVPGANTGELFF
>-|TRBJ1-2|TRBV7-9|TRBD1
TGTGCCAGCAGCTTAGTCAGACAGGGACAACTGGTGTACGGTGGCTACACCTTC
CASSLVRQGQLVYGGYTF
>once|TRBJ2-7|TRBV10-2|TRBD1
TGCGCCAGCAGTCAAAGGGGGCCCACGGAGGAGCAGTACTTC
CASSQRGPTEEQYF
>-|TRBJ2-5|TRBV5-1|TRBD1
TGCGCCAGCAGCTTGGCCGGACAGGGCCCAGAGACCCAGTACTTC
CASSLAGQGPETQYF
>-|TRBJ1-2|TRBV6-1|TRBD1
TGTGCCAGCAGGAGAGGACAGGGATCGCCCAAGGGCTACACCTTC
CASRRGQGSPKGYTF
>-|TRBJ1-5|TRBV28|-
TGTGCCAGCAGCCCGGTTCCAGGGCTGATTGGCAATCAGCCCCAGCATTTT
CASSPVPGLIGNQPQHF
>once|TRBJ1-2|TRBV4-2|TRBD1
TGTGCCAGCAGCCAAGTAGAAGGGACAGGGGATGGCTACACCTTC
CASSQVEGTGDGYTF
>-|TRBJ2-3|TRBV6-5|-
TGTGCCAGCAGTTACGAGGCTGCCAGTCCTCGAGATACGCAGTATTTT
CASSYEAASPRDTQYF
>-|TRBJ2-7|TRBV5-4|-
TGTGCCAGCAGCTTGGGAGGATACTCGTACGAGCAGTACTTC
CASSLGGYSYEQYF
>-|TRBJ2-1|TRBV9|-
TGTGCCAGCAGCCCACGGCCTTTAGTCAGGGACAATGAGCAGTTCTTC
CASSPRPLVRDNEQFF
>few|TRBJ1-3|TRBV28|-
TGTGCCAGCAGTTTGGACGGGGGCCCGACCGGGTTT
CASSLDGGPTGF
>-|TRBJ1-2|TRBV19|-
TGTGCCAGTAGTAACCTTGAGGGGTATGGCTACACCTTC
CASSNLEGYGYTF
>-|TRBJ2-6|TRBV7-3|TRBD1
TGTGCCAGCAGCCCTAGGGACAGGGGGCGGACTGGGGCCAACGTCCTGACTTTC
CASSPRDRGRTGANVLTF
>-|TRBJ2-1|TRBV7-9|-
TGTGCCAGCAGTGCCCTGTATGAGCAGTTCTTC
CASSALYEQFF